This TCR beta chain was captured by sequencing in a study of cytomegalovirus exposure and HLA in healthy donors. General study findings and limits: Cytomegalovirus association was listed for about 180 TCR beta chains. Most CMV-associated TCR beta chains were later found to appear HLA-restricted.

The PCR ran on 60 Vbeta and 13 Jbeta primers. Sequenced by immunoSEQ multiplex PCR; TCRdb stores in-frame clones only, minus some. The sample holds 100,000 to 150,000 clones; approximately 80% are singletons and the top ten take over 0.2%. V was clipped by 10 bases and J by 1 base, with 14 bases between them. In germline, CDR1 is SGHTA, CDR2 FQGNSA. The CDR3 loop spans 14 amino acids. Turning to this clone: Its antigen is not identified.

The clonotype originates from a man in his forties or fifties in good health and CMV-seronegative. This chain uses TRBV7-2 with TRBJ1-5; maybe TRBD1 (5 bases). Sequenced material: PBMCs. The CDR3 region has the DNA TGTGCCATCGGGGGGGGAGCGAGCAATCAGCCCCAGCATTTT. It codes for CAIGGGASNQPQHF.